This passage covers 21 T cell receptor beta chains from one sample sequenced in a study of blood T cell repertoires in COVID-19. Repertoires were generated with immunoSEQ multiplex PCR, while TCRdb's copy carries only in-frame clones and drops some. The data show roughly 150,000 clones, around 85% seen once. Sample: peripheral blood. The receptors come from a woman of 80 years or more with COVID-19, enrolled during active disease.

J is TRBJ1-2 and V is TRBV7-8; D is possibly TRBD1 (5 bases). There are 12 residues in the CDR3. Trimming took 5 bases from V and 4 from J, leaving 8 bases between them. The germline V gene has CDR1 SGHVS and CDR2 FQNEAQ. The CDR3 loop is CASSNDSYGYTF. DNA for the CDR3: TGTGCCAGCAGCAACGACAGCTATGGCTACACCTTC.

This clone was found once. The rearrangement joins TRBV2 to TRBJ1-6, with D perhaps matching TRBD1 (6 bases). In germline, CDR1 is SNHLY, CDR2 FYNNEI. Trimming took off 2 bases at V and 5 bases at J, with 10 bases between the two ends. The CDR3 runs 15 residues. The CDR3 bases are TGTGCCAGCAGTGAATCCGCAGGGGATAATTCACCCCTCCACTTT. Encoded protein: CASSESAGDNSPLHF. Together with reference TRBV2 and TRBJ1-6, the CDR3 gives the full variable domain: EPEVTQTPSHQVTQMGQEVILRCVPISNHLYFYWYRQILGQKVEFLVSFYNNEISEKSEIFDDQFSVERPDGSNFTLKIRSTKLEDSAMYFCASSESAGDNSPLHFGNGTRLTVT.

The V gene is TRBV18, the J gene TRBJ2-5, with D possibly TRBD1 on 5 matching bases. Germline lookup yields CDR1 KGHSH and CDR2 LQKENI. The V and J ends lost 3 bases and 5 bases respectively, with 25 bases between them. The CDR3 runs 18 residues. The CDR3 DNA sequence: TGTGCCAGCTCACCTTATAGCCTCGGAACAGGCCGCCCCGAGACCCAGTACTTC. It translates to CASSPYSLGTGRPETQYF.

The chain combines TRBV5-6 with TRBJ1-1; no definite D call. The germline V gene has CDR1 SGHDT and CDR2 YYEEEE. The CDR3 is 14 residues long. The V and J ends lost 2 bases and 3 bases respectively, with 11 bases between them. CDR3 sequence: CASSFTGWYTEAFF. The CDR3 bases are TGTGCCAGCAGCTTTACCGGTTGGTACACTGAAGCTTTCTTT.

The rearrangement uses TRBV7-9 and TRBJ2-3; 8 positions agree with TRBD2. The CDR3 extends over 15 amino acids. Trimming removed 5 bases from V and 2 bases from J; junction bases left unmatched: 6. The germline gives CDR1 SEHNR, CDR2 FQNEAQ (reference sequence). In DNA form, the CDR3 reads TGTGCCAGCAGCCCCTTAGCGGGACCCACAGATACGCAGTATTTT. It is translated as CASSPLAGPTDTQYF.

The sample holds one count of this clone. The genes are TRBV6-5 and TRBJ1-2, with D unresolved. Germline V gene lookup returns CDR1 MNHEY and CDR2 SVGAGI. The CDR3 contains 14 residues. V gave up 4 bases and J gave up 0 bases, with 9 bases separating them. The CDR3 loop reads CASSSPTTNYGYTF. The DNA for the CDR3 is TGTGCCAGCAGTTCCCCGACAACTAACTATGGCTACACCTTC.

The J gene is TRBJ1-3, the V gene TRBV29-1; D is uncertain. Germline V gene data show CDR1 as SQVTM and CDR2 as ANQGSEA. The CDR3 contains 11 residues. Trimming stripped 6 bases from V and 3 bases from J, with 6 bases between. The CDR3 is CSVQNGNTIYF. CDR3 bases: TGCAGCGTACAAAATGGAAACACCATATATTTT.

The chain's CDR3 is CASSPRTGGRYGYTF. The CDR3, as DNA: TGTGCCAGCAGCCCACGGACAGGGGGAAGGTATGGCTACACCTTC. The chain employs TRBV7-2 and TRBJ1-2; 10 nucleotides align to TRBD1. The CDR3 spans 15 residues. In germline, CDR1 is SGHTA, CDR2 FQGNSA. The V and J ends lost 5 bases and 5 bases, in that order; junction bases with no gene match: 8.

The gene calls are TRBV6-5 and TRBJ2-3, with TRBD1 as a possible D gene (6 bases). V lost 2 bases and J 3 bases, leaving 12 bases between the germline ends. This CDR3 comprises 15 residues. Germline V gene data show CDR1 as MNHEY and CDR2 as SVGAGI. The CDR3 is CASSYAGVETDTQYF. Here the CDR3 DNA reads TGTGCCAGCAGTTACGCAGGGGTAGAAACAGATACGCAGTATTTT.

CDR3: CASSPSGSSYNEQFF. As DNA, the CDR3 is TGTGCCAGCAGTCCAAGCGGGAGCTCCTACAATGAGCAGTTCTTC. The gene calls are TRBV6-6 and TRBJ2-1; 8 bases fit TRBD2. The CDR3 loop spans 15 amino acids. V shed 5 bases and J 0 bases; nucleotides not matched to a gene: 3. The germline CDR1 and CDR2 sequences are MNHNY and SVGAGI (reference sequence).

The DNA of the CDR3 is TGTGCCAGCAGCTCCGGGGGGGCTCACGGGGAGCTGTTTTTT. Residues: CASSSGGAHGELFF. The rearrangement uses TRBV7-3 and TRBJ2-2; 8 nucleotides match TRBD2. J lost 7 bases, V lost 4 bases, and 5 bases had no gene match. The CDR3 contains 14 residues. CDR1 and CDR2 (germline): SGHTA, FQGTGA.

The J gene is TRBJ1-6, the V gene TRBV3-1 (or the pseudogene TRBV3-2); D might be TRBD1 (5 bases). Germline V gives CDR1 LGHDT, CDR2 YNNKEL (reference sequence). Trimming shortened V by 5 bases and J by 7 bases, and 15 bases separated the two germline ends. The CDR3 covers 15 residues. CDR3 DNA sequence: TGTGCCAGCAGCACCCGGGACTCTGGGAATTCACCCCTCCACTTT. This encodes CASSTRDSGNSPLHF.

This clone has a single count. Other DNA sequences in this specimen translate into the identical CDR3. The rearrangement joins TRBV15 to TRBJ1-1; D might be TRBD1 (5 bases). The CDR3 spans 14 residues. Trimming left V 3 bases short and J 1 base short, with 9 bases between. Looked up from germline, CDR1 is LNHNV and CDR2 is YYDKDF (reference sequence). CDR3 bases: TGTGCCACCAGCAGGCGGCAGGGGAACACTGAAGCTTTCTTT. This encodes CATSRRQGNTEAFF.

The chain has TRBV5-4 and TRBJ2-3; 7 nucleotides match TRBD2. CDR3 length: 16 amino acids. Germline V CDR1 and CDR2: SGHNT, YYREEE (reference sequence). The V segment lost 3 bases and the J segment 0 bases; nucleotides outside the gene matches: 7. The CDR3 sequence: CASSSKGLPSTDTQYF. As DNA, the CDR3 is TGTGCCAGCAGCTCAAAGGGACTACCTAGCACAGATACGCAGTATTTT.

J is TRBJ2-3 and V is TRBV6-5; tentative D call: TRBD1 (6 bases). The V gene's germline CDR1 is MNHEY and CDR2 SVGAGI. Trimming shortened V by 1 base and J by 2 bases, and 13 bases separated the two germline ends. This CDR3 spans 16 amino acids. The CDR3 is CASSYYGTTDTDTQYF. The CDR3 DNA is TGTGCCAGCAGTTACTACGGGACAACTGACACAGATACGCAGTATTTT.

The chain links TRBV27 to TRBJ2-1; 8 bases fit TRBD2. The CDR3 is 14 amino acids. With V trimmed by 6 bases and J by 3 bases, 4 bases remained unmatched. Germline CDR1 reads MNHEY; CDR2 reads SMNVEV (reference sequence). The CDR3 bases are TGTGCCAGCAGAGGGGCGGGAGGCTACAATGAGCAGTTCTTC. Amino acids: CASRGAGGYNEQFF.

The chain combines TRBV14 with TRBJ2-7; possibly TRBD1 for D (6 bases). Per germline, CDR1 SGHDN and CDR2 FVKESK. Trimming took off 3 bases at V and 5 bases at J, with 14 bases between the two ends. The CDR3 runs to 14 residues. Here the CDR3 DNA reads TGTGCCAGCAGCCAGACGGCAGGGGCTGACGAGCAGTACTTC. Encoded protein: CASSQTAGADEQYF.

This chain connects TRBV11-2 to TRBJ2-7, with 7 bases matching TRBD2. This CDR3 contains 15 residues. The J segment lost 1 base and the V segment lost 2 bases, leaving 5 bases of the junction unmatched. In germline, CDR1 is SGHAT, CDR2 FQNNGV. CDR3: CASSLSGGGSYEQYF. CDR3 bases: TGTGCCAGCAGCTTATCTGGGGGAGGGTCCTACGAGCAGTACTTC. Using reference TRBV11-2 and TRBJ2-7 for the parts outside the CDR3, the full variable domain is EAGVAQSPRYKIIEKRQSVAFWCNPISGHATLYWYQQILGQGPKLLIQFQNNGVVDDSQLPKDRFSAERLKGVDSTLKIQPAKLEDSAVYLCASSLSGGGSYEQYFGPGTRLTVT.

The V gene is TRBV11-2, the J gene TRBJ2-1; D remains unclear. CDR1 is SGHAT and CDR2 is FQNNGV in the germline V gene. The CDR3 totals 12 residues. Trimming pared 6 bases from V and 10 bases from J, leaving 13 bases between. The CDR3 region has the DNA TGTGCCAGCAGGCCAATCCTCGGGGAGCAGTTCTTC. This codes for CASRPILGEQFF. The variable domain in full, completed from reference TRBV11-2 and TRBJ2-1, reads EAGVAQSPRYKIIEKRQSVAFWCNPISGHATLYWYQQILGQGPKLLIQFQNNGVVDDSQLPKDRFSAERLKGVDSTLKIQPAKLEDSAVYLCASRPILGEQFFGPGTRLTVL.

This clone was detected only a few times. This chain uses TRBV7-9 with TRBJ1-5; no definite D call. Germline loops: CDR1 SEHNR, CDR2 FQNEAQ (reference sequence). CDR3 length: 14 amino acids. The V end was cut by 1 base, the J end by 1 base, with 5 bases between. This chain's CDR3 is CASSLDLSNQPQHF. In nucleotides, the CDR3 is TGTGCCAGCAGCTTAGATCTGAGCAATCAGCCCCAGCATTTT.

The chain couples TRBV25-1 to TRBJ2-5, with 10 bases aligning to TRBD2. This CDR3 spans 15 amino acids. Trimming took 5 bases from V and 1 from J; bases not matched to a gene: 4. Per germline, CDR1 MGHDK and CDR2 SYGVNS. The CDR3 loop reads CASSLIAGGQETQYF. Written as DNA, the CDR3 is TGTGCCAGCAGTCTTATAGCGGGAGGCCAAGAGACCCAGTACTTC.